One sample yielded the 3 T cell receptor beta chains listed below, sequenced in a study of blood T cells in healthy people across ages. A second PCR of 7 to 11 cycles used a sample-barcoded 5' primer and a J-beta primer mix. TCRdb re-analysed the 5' RACE reads in MiXCR, keeping a single row per CDR3 protein. The data show 600,000 or so distinct CDR3 sequences, approximately 30% seen once. Input material: blood. The origin of the receptors is a woman older than 75 in good health.

This clonotype was seen many times. V usage is TRBV5-4 and J usage is TRBJ1-6; tentative D call: TRBD1 (6 bases). The germline V gene has CDR1 SGHNT and CDR2 YYREEE (reference sequence). This CDR3 has 14 residues. V lost 3 bases to trimming and J lost 8 bases, with 12 bases between them. The CDR3 sequence: CASSYPGQDSPLHF. The CDR3 DNA sequence: TGTGCCAGCAGCTATCCGGGACAAGATTCACCCCTCCACTTT. Variable domain in full (rest from reference TRBV5-4 and TRBJ1-6): ETGVTQSPTHLIKTRGQQVTLRCSSQSGHNTVSWYQQALGQGPQFIFQYYREEENGRGNFPPRFSGLQFPNYSSELNVNALELDDSALYLCASSYPGQDSPLHFGNGTRLTVT.

Many counts were recorded for this clonotype. The chain joins TRBV7-2 to TRBJ2-7, with D possibly being TRBD1 (6 bases). Germline V gene lookup returns CDR1 SGHTA and CDR2 FQGNSA. The CDR3 consists of 14 residues. Trimming stripped 0 bases from V and 4 bases from J, with 10 bases between. CDR3 sequence reads: CASSLAGGKYEQYF. The CDR3, as DNA: TGTGCCAGCAGCTTAGCTGGGGGCAAATACGAGCAGTACTTC.

Concerning this clonotype itself: It may be a read error: a sequence one base away is much more abundant. The chain employs TRBV9 and TRBJ2-3; D is possibly TRBD1 or TRBD2 (5 bases each). Germline V gene sequence: CDR1 SGDLS, CDR2 YYNGEE. The CDR3 covers 15 residues. Trimming left V 4 bases short and J 0 bases short, with 12 bases between. CDR3 amino acids: CASSIEGKSTDTQYF. CDR3 sequence (DNA): TGTGCCAGCAGCATAGAGGGGAAAAGCACAGATACGCAGTATTTT. The full variable domain, with the rest looked up from reference TRBV9 and TRBJ2-3, is DSGVTQTPKHLITATGQRVTLRCSPRSGDLSVYWYQQSLDQGLQFLIQYYNGEERAKGNILERFSAQQFPDLHSELNLSSLELGDSALYFCASSIEGKSTDTQYFGPGTRLTVL.